This T cell receptor (beta chain) was captured by sequencing in a study of shared clonotypes between healthy human individuals (dated by TCRdb to about 2020). General notes on the study: The cohort comprised a couple of women and a few men aged 18 to 49 years. The study deeply sequenced blood TCR repertoires of five healthy adults to estimate repertoire size and the extent of clonotype sharing between individuals. Between about 0.94 and 8.9 billion PBMCs per donor were obtained by leukapheresis. To increase sequencing depth and limit assay-specific biases, different laboratories used diverse techniques to prepare libraries and sequence TCR repertoires. For each donor, three plates each were used for CD4 naive and CD4 memory, two plates were used for CD8 naive, and one plate was used for CD8 memory. Points the paper makes about the study in general: Because the study included a small number of donors, the genetic and exposure-history diversity represented was limited. Naive subsets generally had larger estimated clonotype richness than memory subsets did. Higher generation probabilities were observed for clonotypes shared by all four sorted-subset donors than for non-shared clonotypes. Based on pairwise subsampling, the degree of clonotype sharing among donors was expected to be affected by sequencing depth. Sharing across a few donors was observed for about 5% of naive CD4, over 3% of naive CD8, 2% to 2.5% of memory CD4, and roughly 0.4% of memory CD8 clonotypes. Sampling was restricted to blood, and TCR repertoires in tissues likely differ from the TCR repertoires found in blood. Even with the large sequencing depth, rarefaction of the sorted-subset datasets indicated that sequencing was incomplete.

The donors were healthy, HIV-negative adults who had no recently reported acute infections or vaccinations. Only Caucasian adults living in Nashville, Tennessee, USA were represented among the donors. CD4+ T cells were enriched through magnetic negative selection, after which naive cells were positively selected on CD45RA and the remaining negative fraction served as the memory subset. After blood collection by leukapheresis, PBMCs were isolated using Ficoll-Histopaque density gradient centrifugation and then cryopreserved in the vapor phase of liquid nitrogen. Purity and quantity of every magnetically sorted T cell population were checked by analytical flow cytometry. From each sorted fraction, genomic DNA was isolated and quantified by UV absorbance on a Nanodrop 2000c. There are 15 amino acids in the CDR3, from cysteine to phenylalanine inclusive. CDR3 DNA only is kept here, 45 bases in frame from base 1. The trim is 0 bases for V and 1 base for J, with a gap of 12 bases between the germline ends. CDR1 and CDR2, per the germline V gene (reference sequence), are GTSNPN and SVGIG.

Using the deep immunoSEQ assay, TCR CDR3 regions were amplified from genomic DNA by multiplex PCR. Genomic DNA extracted from each cell subset was distributed evenly over all wells of several immunoSEQ 96-well plates, and each plate served as one replicate. Each replicate PCR for sorted subsets received 150 to 250 ng genomic DNA, equal to tens of thousands of T cell genomes. The purified libraries were quantified using a Qubit 3.0 fluorometer, sized with a Bioanalyzer 2100, and then quantified again using the KAPA Library Quantification kit. Every immunoSEQ 96-well plate was sequenced on a dedicated single-read 150-cycle Illumina NextSeq 550 flow cell. The original methods were these. Because only junctional sequences without quality scores were contained in the immunoSEQ output, filtering matching that applied to full-length reads could not be performed. Sequences were annotated with PyIR, a Python wrapper for IgBLAST v1.9, and V/J genes and CDR3 were assigned using IMGT germline references. Reads with weak V/J assignments (E-value above 1e-6), missing CDR3, stop codons, out-of-frame junctions, or ambiguous translated residues were removed. V3J clonotypes were defined as sequences sharing the same inferred V gene, J gene, and CDR3 amino acid sequence. The percentage overlap between two repertoires was calculated by dividing the number of shared unique clonotypes by the size of the smaller repertoire. Richness of each repertoire was evaluated using RTK rarefaction, the Chao1 estimator, and Recon v2.1 estimates of unobserved clonotypes. For all TCRbeta clonotypes obtained by the gDNA method from four donors, generation probabilities were computed with OLGA. As stored in TCRdb, this immuneACCESS dataset retains in-frame rearrangements with V and J assigned. A fraction of the clones does not appear; measured against another copy, unresolved V genes explain less than half of the discrepancy, and the remainder lacks a known reason. V and J calls and clone size are given by that table; D and trimming were obtained from the DNA. The sample table lists hundreds of thousands of clones, less than 85% of them with a count of one. Around 1.6% of the sample belongs to the ten largest clones.

On this clone itself: Its antigen remains unidentified. No much larger clonotype is one base removed from it; base qualities were not supplied.

Material: memory CD4+ T cells sorted from blood. The cell subset or site label on this specimen signifies: CD45RA-negative fraction. In this chain, TRBV30 is recombined with TRBJ1-1, with the D segment identity uncertain. This TCR came from a woman aged 25 to 39 in good health. At the DNA level, the sequence is TGTGCCTGGAGTGTCCGTGGCAGCCAGAACACTGAAGCTTTCTTT. Its translation reads: CAWSVRGSQNTEAFF.